This T cell receptor (beta chain) was retrieved from a study of T cells in Graves' hyperthyroidism and ophthalmopathy. This clonotype was observed a handful of times. The CDR3 covers 15 residues. CDR1 and CDR2 (germline): MNHEY, SMNVEV (reference sequence). With 3 bases removed from V and 10 bases from J, the gap between germline ends came to 19 bases. Regions amplified from RNA transcripts were the TCR beta CDR3 regions. First-round RT-PCR of the TCR CDR3 relied on the HTBI primer set. TCRdb redid the calling of the multiplex PCR reads with MiXCR, one entry per CDR3 protein. This sample has some 560,000 distinct CDR3 sequences, with 12% to 15% found just once.

The sequence was obtained from a woman aged 40 to 49 with Graves' hyperthyroidism. Material for sequencing was blood. The chain uses TRBV27 and TRBJ1-5, with TRBD1 as a possible D gene (6 bases). CDR3 DNA: TGTGCCAGCAGTTTGGAGGGTTTTGGCAGGGGACCCCAGCATTTT. It specifies CASSLEGFGRGPQHF.